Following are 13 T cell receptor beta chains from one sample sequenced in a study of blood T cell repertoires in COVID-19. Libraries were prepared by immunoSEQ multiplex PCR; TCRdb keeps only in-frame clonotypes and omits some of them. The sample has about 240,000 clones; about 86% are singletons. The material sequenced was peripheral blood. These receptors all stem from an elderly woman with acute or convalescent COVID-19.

Here the CDR3 DNA reads TGCAGCGTTGAGGGGACAGGGAGGAATGAGCAGTTCTTC. Its translation: CSVEGTGRNEQFF. The gene calls are TRBV29-1 and TRBJ2-1; 9 positions match TRBD1. This CDR3 comprises 13 residues. Germline CDR1 and CDR2: SQVTM and ANQGSEA. V lost 3 bases and J lost 7; bases outside the gene matches: 4.

The CDR3, as DNA: TGTGCCAGCAGCTATGTAGCGGGGGGGCCGGAGACCCAGTACTTC. Translated, it gives CASSYVAGGPETQYF. The rearrangement links TRBV7-8 to TRBJ2-5; 11 bases fit TRBD2. The ends lost 4 bases at V and 5 bases at J; junction bases unmatched: 6. The CDR3 sequence is 15 residues long. Germline CDR1 is SGHVS and CDR2 is FQNEAQ.

The CDR3 region has the DNA TGTGCCAGTAGTGGACAGGTGATGGTTTATGGCTACACCTTC. It translates to CASSGQVMVYGYTF. The chain combines TRBV19 with TRBJ1-2; 7 bases are shared with TRBD1. V shed 5 bases, J shed 5 bases, and the junction held 8 bases outside the gene matches. Germline CDR1 LNHDA, CDR2 SQIVND (reference sequence). This CDR3 is 14 amino acids long.

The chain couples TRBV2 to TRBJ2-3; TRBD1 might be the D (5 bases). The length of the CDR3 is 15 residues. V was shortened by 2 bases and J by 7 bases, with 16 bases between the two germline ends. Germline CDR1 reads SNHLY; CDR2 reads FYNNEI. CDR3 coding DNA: TGTGCCAGCAGTGAACAGAAAGGGGCATTAAATACGCAGTATTTT. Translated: CASSEQKGALNTQYF.

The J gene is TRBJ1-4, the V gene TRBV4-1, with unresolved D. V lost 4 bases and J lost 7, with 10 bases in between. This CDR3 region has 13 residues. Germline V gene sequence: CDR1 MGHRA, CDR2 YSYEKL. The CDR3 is CASSRGPAEKLFF. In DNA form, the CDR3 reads TGCGCCAGCAGCCGAGGCCCTGCTGAAAAACTGTTTTTT.

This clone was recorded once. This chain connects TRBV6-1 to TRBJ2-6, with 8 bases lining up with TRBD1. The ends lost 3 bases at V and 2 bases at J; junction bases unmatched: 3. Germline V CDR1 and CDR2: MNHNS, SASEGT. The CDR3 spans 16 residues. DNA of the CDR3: TGTGCCAGCAGTGAGCAACAGGGGGCTGGGGCCAACGTCCTGACTTTC. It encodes CASSEQQGAGANVLTF.

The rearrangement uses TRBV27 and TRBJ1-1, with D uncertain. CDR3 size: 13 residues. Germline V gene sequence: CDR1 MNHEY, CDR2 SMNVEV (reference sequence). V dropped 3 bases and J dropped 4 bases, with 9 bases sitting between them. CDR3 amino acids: CASSFRRATEAFF. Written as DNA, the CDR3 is TGTGCCAGCAGTTTCAGGAGGGCCACTGAAGCTTTCTTT.

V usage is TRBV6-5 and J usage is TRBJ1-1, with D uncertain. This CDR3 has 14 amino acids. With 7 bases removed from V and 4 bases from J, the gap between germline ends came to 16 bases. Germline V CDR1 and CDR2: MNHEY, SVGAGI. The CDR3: CASIPSWRFTEAFF. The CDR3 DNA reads TGTGCCAGCATACCCTCTTGGAGGTTCACTGAAGCTTTCTTT.

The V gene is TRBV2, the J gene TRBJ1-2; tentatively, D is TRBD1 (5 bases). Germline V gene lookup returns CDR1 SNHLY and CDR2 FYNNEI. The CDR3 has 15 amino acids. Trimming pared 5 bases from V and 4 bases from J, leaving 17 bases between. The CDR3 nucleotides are TGTGCCAGCAGTTTGGGACTAGGGAGCAGCTATGGCTACACCTTC. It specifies CASSLGLGSSYGYTF.

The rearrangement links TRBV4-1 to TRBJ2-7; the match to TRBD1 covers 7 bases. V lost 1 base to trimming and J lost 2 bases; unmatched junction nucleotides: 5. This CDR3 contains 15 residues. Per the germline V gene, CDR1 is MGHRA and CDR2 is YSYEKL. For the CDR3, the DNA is TGCGCCAGCAGCCAAGGTACAGGGGCGGCCTACGAGCAGTACTTC. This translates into CASSQGTGAAYEQYF.

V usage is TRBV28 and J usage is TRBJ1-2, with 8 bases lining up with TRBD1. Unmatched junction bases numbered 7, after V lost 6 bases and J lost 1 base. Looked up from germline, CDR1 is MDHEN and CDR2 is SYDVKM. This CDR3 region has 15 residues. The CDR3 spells CASSPGTGYNYGYTF. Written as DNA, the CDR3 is TGTGCCAGCAGCCCTGGGACAGGTTATAACTATGGCTACACCTTC.

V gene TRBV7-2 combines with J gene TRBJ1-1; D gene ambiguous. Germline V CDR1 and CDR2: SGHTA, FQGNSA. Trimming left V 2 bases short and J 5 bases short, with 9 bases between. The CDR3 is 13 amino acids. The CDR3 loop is CASSLLAGTEAFF. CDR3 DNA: TGTGCCAGCAGCTTACTGGCGGGGACTGAAGCTTTCTTT.

The DNA of the CDR3 is TGCGCCAGCAGCTTGCTCGGTTCGGTGAGCTCCTATAATTCACCCCTCCACTTT. Protein: CASSLLGSVSSYNSPLHF. The chain couples TRBV5-1 to TRBJ1-6; no definite D call. Between the trimmed V and J ends, which lost 1 base and 0 bases, there was a span of 14 bases. This CDR3 spans 18 amino acids. Germline V gives CDR1 SGHRS, CDR2 YFSETQ.